Listed below are T cell receptor beta chains from one sample, sequenced in a study of T cell responses to AZD1222 COVID-19 vaccine. Measured with immunoSEQ multiplex PCR; TCRdb has only the in-frame clones, and not every one. The sample lists fewer than 120,000 clones; around 93% were seen once. This material consisted of peripheral blood, taken on day 0 of AZD1222 vaccination. These receptor sequences come from an adult in good health. The conserved cysteine and the conserved F or W are not part of the CDR3 here. A D gene is named only where the DNA matches it firmly. Clone size is shown for a subset of rows, as once, few, many or a class of expanded clone.

D gene: .
V gene: TRBV5-1
J gene: TRBJ1-2
clone size: .
CDR3 protein: ASSLATGGDGYT

D gene: .
V gene: TRBV28
J gene: TRBJ1-2
clone size: .
CDR3 protein: ASSSGGDGYT

D gene: .
V gene: TRBV14
J gene: TRBJ1-1
clone size: few
CDR3 protein: ASSQQPRALGTEAF

D gene: .
V gene: TRBV9
J gene: TRBJ2-7
clone size: .
CDR3 protein: ASSTLYEQY

D gene: TRBD1
V gene: TRBV19
J gene: TRBJ2-7
clone size: .
CDR3 protein: ATGQGASYEQY

D gene: .
V gene: TRBV21-1
J gene: TRBJ2-6
clone size: .
CDR3 protein: ASSPRQGLAGTSGANVLT

D gene: .
V gene: TRBV4-2
J gene: TRBJ2-3
clone size: .
CDR3 protein: ASSQDLANTQY

D gene: .
V gene: TRBV11-2
J gene: TRBJ2-2
clone size: .
CDR3 protein: ASSYLADRGRELF

D gene: TRBD1
V gene: TRBV29-1
J gene: TRBJ1-2
clone size: .
CDR3 protein: SGGQSGHGYT

D gene: TRBD1
V gene: TRBV6-5
J gene: TRBJ1-1
clone size: once
CDR3 protein: ASSYSRTGSTEAF

D gene: .
V gene: TRBV5-1
J gene: TRBJ1-1
clone size: .
CDR3 protein: ASSLQGNTEAF

D gene: TRBD1
V gene: TRBV5-1
J gene: TRBJ1-2
clone size: .
CDR3 protein: ASSLLGQGYGYT

D gene: TRBD1
V gene: TRBV25-1
J gene: TRBJ1-1
clone size: .
CDR3 protein: ASSGLTGGSTEAF

D gene: .
V gene: TRBV2
J gene: TRBJ1-5
clone size: .
CDR3 protein: ASSEIRTTVTQH

D gene: .
V gene: TRBV19
J gene: TRBJ1-5
clone size: .
CDR3 protein: ASMDGGIPQH

D gene: .
V gene: TRBV19
J gene: TRBJ2-7
clone size: once
CDR3 protein: ASSDRRVSYEQY

D gene: .
V gene: TRBV5-6
J gene: TRBJ2-2
clone size: .
CDR3 protein: ASKHTGTGELF

D gene: TRBD2
V gene: TRBV6-5
J gene: TRBJ2-1
clone size: .
CDR3 protein: ASSYSKTSGGYEQF

D gene: TRBD2
V gene: TRBV5-1
J gene: TRBJ2-3
clone size: .
CDR3 protein: ASGGGSGADTQY

D gene: TRBD1
V gene: TRBV2
J gene: TRBJ2-3
clone size: .
CDR3 protein: ASSVQGASTDTQY

D gene: .
V gene: TRBV13
J gene: TRBJ1-2
clone size: .
CDR3 protein: ASSLTSNYGYT

D gene: .
V gene: TRBV11-3
J gene: TRBJ1-2
clone size: .
CDR3 protein: ASSQTGRIYGYT